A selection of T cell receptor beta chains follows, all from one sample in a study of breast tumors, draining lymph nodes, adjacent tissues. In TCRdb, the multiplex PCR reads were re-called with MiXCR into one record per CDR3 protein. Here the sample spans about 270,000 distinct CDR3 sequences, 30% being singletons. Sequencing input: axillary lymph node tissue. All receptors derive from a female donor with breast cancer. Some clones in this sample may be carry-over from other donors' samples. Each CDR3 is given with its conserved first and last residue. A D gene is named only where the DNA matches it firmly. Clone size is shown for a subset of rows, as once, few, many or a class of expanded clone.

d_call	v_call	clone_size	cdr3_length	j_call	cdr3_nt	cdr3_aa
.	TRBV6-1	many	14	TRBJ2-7	TGTGCCAGCAGTGCACAATACCCGGCGAGGGAGCAGTACTTC	CASSAQYPAREQYF
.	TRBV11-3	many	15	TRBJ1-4	TGTGCCAGCAGAAAGCGGGGAAAGGGGAATGAAAAACTGTTTTTT	CASRKRGKGNEKLFF
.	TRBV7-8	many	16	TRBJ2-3	TGTGCCAGCAGCATAACCACAGGGATTCTCACAGATACGCAGTATTTT	CASSITTGILTDTQYF
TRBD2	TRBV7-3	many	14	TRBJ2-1	TGTGCCAGCAGTCTAGCGGCGCCTTACAATGAGCAGTTCTTC	CASSLAAPYNEQFF
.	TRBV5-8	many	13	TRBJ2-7	TGTGCCAGCAGGTTGGACATTAGCTACGAGCAGTACTTC	CASRLDISYEQYF
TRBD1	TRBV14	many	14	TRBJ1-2	TGTGCCAGCAGCCAAGCAGGGGGCCCCTATGGCTACACCTTC	CASSQAGGPYGYTF
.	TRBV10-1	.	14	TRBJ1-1	TGCGCCAGCAGTGAGGAAATTGGGAACACTGAAGCTTTCTTT	CASSEEIGNTEAFF
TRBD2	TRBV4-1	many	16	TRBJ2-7	TGCGCCAGCAGCCACCATACTAGCGGGAGCTCCTACGAGCAGTACTTC	CASSHHTSGSSYEQYF
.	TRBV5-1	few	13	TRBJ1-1	TGCGCCAGCAGCTTTAACATGAACACTGAAGCTTTCTTT	CASSFNMNTEAFF
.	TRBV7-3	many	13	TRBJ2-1	TGTGCCAGCAGCCGAACCCAGGGGGGCATTCGGTTCTTC	CASSRTQGGIRFF
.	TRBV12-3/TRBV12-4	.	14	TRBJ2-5	TGTGCCAGCACCGGGCGGGCCAGCCAAGAGACCCAGTACTTC	CASTGRASQETQYF
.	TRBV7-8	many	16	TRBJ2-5	TGTGCCACCACCTGGAGATCGGGCCGACGCCAAGAGACCCAGTACTTC	CATTWRSGRRQETQYF
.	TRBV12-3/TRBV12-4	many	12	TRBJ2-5	TGTGCCAGCAGAAGAACCCAAGAGACCCAGTACTTC	CASRRTQETQYF
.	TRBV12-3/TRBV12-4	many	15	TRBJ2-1	TGTGCCAGCAGTTTAGGGGGGAGTCCCCACAATGAGCAGTTCTTC	CASSLGGSPHNEQFF
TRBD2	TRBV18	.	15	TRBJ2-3	TGTGCCAGCTCACGACTAGCGGAAGCTCTAGATACGCAGTATTTT	CASSRLAEALDTQYF